Presented here are 27 T cell receptor beta chains from one specimen sequenced in a study of T cells after yellow fever vaccination. One entry per CDR3 protein results from TCRdb running MiXCR on the 5' RACE reads. Of more than 95,000 distinct CDR3 sequences in the sample, 8.9% were seen once. The starting material was CD8+ T cells sorted from PBMCs, obtained on the day of the yellow fever booster vaccination. The receptors originated from a man between 18 and 29 years old who received the YFV17D yellow fever vaccine.

V and J are TRBV19 and TRBJ1-2; maybe TRBD1 (5 bases). CDR1 LNHDA and CDR2 SQIVND come from the germline V gene (reference sequence). This CDR3 has 14 residues. The germline V and J ends were trimmed by 8 bases and 2 bases, with 15 bases remaining between them. The CDR3 DNA follows: TGTGCCAGTGCGGGTCGGGGCGGAAACTATGGCTACACCTTC. Protein sequence: CASAGRGGNYGYTF.

This clonotype was seen a handful of times. V usage is TRBV7-6 and J usage is TRBJ2-3; 8 bases are a match to TRBD2. V lost 5 bases to trimming and J lost 1 base; unmatched junction nucleotides: 5. CDR1 and CDR2 from the germline V gene are SGHVS and FNYEAQ. The CDR3 is made up of 15 amino acids. As DNA, the CDR3 is TGTGCCAGCAGCCTCCTCGGGGGGGGCACAGATACGCAGTATTTT. It specifies CASSLLGGGTDTQYF.

This clonotype was observed a few times. The chain combines TRBV11-2 with TRBJ2-7; D gene uncertain. The CDR3 has 14 residues. V was shortened by 5 bases and J by 6 bases, with 17 bases between the two germline ends. From germline, CDR1 is SGHAT and CDR2 FQNNGV. CDR3 in amino acids: CASSGGGFLGEQYV. CDR3 nucleotides: TGTGCCAGCAGCGGCGGCGGCTTCTTGGGCGAGCAGTACGTC.

This clonotype was found many times. This chain uses TRBV5-1 with TRBJ1-1, with 7 bases identical to TRBD1. J gave up 1 base and V 3 bases, and 9 bases lay outside the gene matches. Germline V gene lookup returns CDR1 SGHRS and CDR2 YFSETQ. There are 16 residues in the CDR3. CDR3: CASSSLYGTANTEAFF. Here the CDR3 DNA reads TGCGCCAGCAGCTCTCTGTACGGGACAGCGAACACTGAAGCTTTCTTT.

The rearrangement joins TRBV27 to TRBJ1-2; 8 nucleotides agree with TRBD1. Germline V lookup: CDR1 MNHEY, CDR2 SMNVEV (reference sequence). This CDR3 spans 13 amino acids. The V and J ends lost 5 bases and 7 bases, in that order; junction bases with no gene match: 6. CDR3 DNA sequence: TGTGCCAGCAGTCTGACAGGGGCTGGTGGCTACACCTTC. Translating gives CASSLTGAGGYTF.

This clonotype was seen more than once but under ten times. The chain couples TRBV29-1 to TRBJ1-3; 7 bases fit TRBD1. Looked up from germline, CDR1 is SQVTM and CDR2 is ANQGSEA. The CDR3 is made up of 13 amino acids. The V segment lost 3 bases and the J segment 4 bases; nucleotides outside the gene matches: 3. The CDR3 here is CSVEMTGGNTIYF. The CDR3 DNA is TGCAGCGTTGAGATGACAGGGGGAAACACCATATATTTT.

This clonotype was found a few times. The rearrangement joins TRBV4-3 to TRBJ1-1; 7 nucleotides align to TRBD1. The CDR3 is 15 residues long. Germline assignment: CDR1 LGHNA and CDR2 YSLEER. Trimming removed 1 base from V and 6 bases from J; junction bases left unmatched: 8. CDR3 in amino acids: CASSQGQGFEPEAFF. CDR3 coding DNA: TGCGCCAGCAGCCAAGGACAGGGTTTCGAGCCTGAAGCTTTCTTT.

This clonotype was detected a few times. J is TRBJ2-5 and V is TRBV10-3; D is ambiguous. The germline CDR1 and CDR2 sequences are ENHRY and SYGVKD. The CDR3 extends over 13 amino acids. Trimming cost V 3 bases and J 3 bases, with 8 bases left between them. As DNA, the CDR3 is TGTGCCATCAGTGATCTTGGGGAAGAGACCCAGTACTTC. Translated, it gives CAISDLGEETQYF.

This rearrangement joins TRBV19 to TRBJ2-7, with TRBD1 matching over 8 bases. The V gene's germline CDR1 is LNHDA and CDR2 SQIVND (reference sequence). V was clipped by 10 bases and J by 5 bases; unmatched bases: 13. The CDR3 extends over 14 amino acids. CDR3 region: CAKRLGRGRHEQYF. DNA for the CDR3: TGTGCCAAACGCCTGGGCAGGGGGCGACACGAGCAGTACTTC.

The table lists this clonotype with a few counts. The chain joins TRBV29-1 to TRBJ2-7; 12 bases fit TRBD2. The CDR3 has 15 amino acids. V shed 7 bases, J shed 0 bases, and the junction held 7 bases outside the gene matches. Germline V lookup: CDR1 SQVTM, CDR2 ANQGSEA. CDR3 bases: TGCAGCGCCGTGACTAGCGGGGGCCTCTCCTACGAGCAGTACTTC. Amino acid sequence: CSAVTSGGLSYEQYF.

This clonotype turned up a few times. The V gene is TRBV12-5, the J gene TRBJ2-2; 8 bases agree with TRBD2. After removal of 1 base from V and 5 bases from J, the junction contained 6 bases not matched to a gene. Germline lookup yields CDR1 LGHNT and CDR2 FRNRAP. The CDR3 has 16 residues. CDR3 residues: CASGLAGGARTGELFF. In DNA, the CDR3 is TGTGCTAGTGGTTTGGCCGGGGGGGCTCGAACCGGGGAGCTGTTTTTT.

V and J are TRBV21-1 and TRBJ2-7. TRBV21-1 is annotated as a pseudogene. The CDR3 has 12 amino acids. For the CDR3, the DNA is TGTGCCAGCAGCAAAGTAGATTACGAGCAGTACTTC. Translating gives CASSKVDYEQYF.

This clonotype was found many times. V is TRBV4-2 and J is TRBJ2-7; the D gene is possibly TRBD1 (6 bases). CDR3 size: 16 residues. V was shortened by 0 bases and J by 3 bases, with 15 bases between the two germline ends. The V gene's germline CDR1 is LGHNA and CDR2 YNFKEQ. CDR3: CASSQDLEQGVYEQYF. The CDR3 bases are TGTGCCAGCAGCCAAGATCTAGAACAGGGTGTCTACGAGCAGTACTTC.

This clonotype was picked up many times. This rearrangement joins TRBV5-1 to TRBJ2-2; D uncertain. Per the germline V gene, CDR1 is SGHRS and CDR2 is YFSETQ. The V end was cut by 2 bases, the J end by 5 bases, with 7 bases between. This CDR3 is built from 13 residues. CDR3: CASSFDSTGELFF. The CDR3 DNA reads as TGCGCCAGCAGCTTCGACTCTACCGGGGAGCTGTTTTTT.

This clonotype was picked up a small number of times. V usage is TRBV5-6 and J usage is TRBJ2-5; a weak D match, TRBD1 (5 bases). Germline V gives CDR1 SGHDT, CDR2 YYEEEE. V dropped 6 bases and J dropped 0 bases, with 12 bases sitting between them. The CDR3 covers 14 residues. CDR3 coding DNA: TGTGCCAGCACCCTAAACAGGTACCAAGAGACCCAGTACTTC. Translating gives CASTLNRYQETQYF.

The rearrangement joins TRBV6-1 to TRBJ2-2; D unresolved. V was clipped by 5 bases and J by 5 bases, with 3 bases between them. Germline CDR1 is MNHNS and CDR2 is SASEGT. The length of the CDR3 is 11 residues. The CDR3 is CASSKTGELFF. DNA of the CDR3: TGTGCCAGCAGTAAAACCGGGGAGCTGTTTTTT.

This clonotype was recorded many times. CDR3 nucleotides: TGTGCCAGCAGCTTAACGGGGGCTCAAGAGACCCAGTACTTC. This translates into CASSLTGAQETQYF. This chain connects TRBV7-3 to TRBJ2-5, with D possibly matching TRBD1 (6 bases). The CDR3 totals 14 residues. The germline V gene encodes CDR1 SGHTA and CDR2 FQGTGA. With 0 bases removed from V and 2 bases from J, the gap between germline ends came to 7 bases.

CDR3 coding DNA: TGTGCCAGCAGTCAAGGACAGGGGAATGGCTACACCTTC. It yields the protein CASSQGQGNGYTF. This chain links TRBV6-5 with TRBJ1-2, with 9 bases identical to TRBD1. Germline CDR1 MNHEY, CDR2 SVGAGI. This CDR3 comprises 13 residues. The junction had 4 bases not matched to a gene; V was cut back by 5 bases and J by 6 bases.

This clonotype was observed a handful of times. The chain has TRBV5-5 and TRBJ2-7; D may match TRBD1 or TRBD2 (5 bases each). CDR3 size: 16 residues. The germline V and J ends were trimmed by 2 bases and 2 bases, with 17 bases remaining between them. Germline assignment: CDR1 SGHKS and CDR2 YYEKEE (reference sequence). The CDR3 bases are TGTGCCAGCAGCTTAGGCTTCGTAAGGGACGCCTACGAGCAGTACTTC. It specifies CASSLGFVRDAYEQYF.

The chain recombines TRBV7-9 with TRBJ2-3, with 12 bases fitting TRBD2. V was clipped by 2 bases and J by 8 bases; unmatched bases: 11. The CDR3 length is 17 residues. Germline V gives CDR1 SEHNR, CDR2 FQNEAQ (reference sequence). The DNA of the CDR3 is TGTGCCAGCAGCTTACCCTGGACTAGCGGGGAATTGGGTACGCAGTATTTT. Protein sequence: CASSLPWTSGELGTQYF.

This clonotype was seen more than once but under ten times. The chain combines TRBV7-2 with TRBJ1-2; D remains unclear. The CDR3 consists of 17 residues. Germline CDR1 and CDR2: SGHTA and FQGNSA. Trimming cost V 5 bases and J 1 base, with 20 bases left between them. The CDR3: CASSPSGRSIGNYGYTF. CDR3 coding DNA: TGTGCCAGCAGCCCGTCCGGTAGATCAATTGGTAACTATGGCTACACCTTC.

Only a few counts were recorded for this clonotype. The chain combines TRBV7-2 with TRBJ1-1; D possibly corresponds to TRBD1 (5 bases). Germline-derived CDR1 and CDR2 are SGHTA and FQGNSA. The CDR3 has 17 residues. The V gene lost 2 bases and the J gene lost 3 bases, with 19 bases spanning the gap. CDR3 region: CASSLFYFGDGDTEAFF. Here the CDR3 DNA reads TGTGCCAGCAGCTTATTTTATTTTGGGGACGGAGACACTGAAGCTTTCTTT.

In this sample, this clonotype turned up a few times. This chain connects TRBV6-5 to TRBJ2-2; D unresolved. V lost 5 bases and J 2 bases, leaving 6 bases between the germline ends. Germline CDR1 and CDR2: MNHEY and SVGAGI. CDR3 length: 13 amino acids. The chain's CDR3 is CASSKRNTGELFF. CDR3 nucleotides: TGTGCCAGCAGTAAACGAAACACCGGGGAGCTGTTTTTT.

A few counts support this clonotype. The chain combines TRBV4-2 with TRBJ1-2; D may be TRBD1 (5 bases). In germline, CDR1 is LGHNA, CDR2 YNFKEQ. V shed 3 bases and J shed 3 bases, with 20 bases lying between them. This CDR3 contains 17 residues. The DNA for the CDR3 is TGTGCCAGCAGCCACTCAGTTGAGGGGCCGTCTTACTATGGCTACACCTTC. Translating it yields CASSHSVEGPSYYGYTF.

This chain's CDR3 is CSATDTSGGVVFLDEQFF. In DNA form, the CDR3 reads TGCAGTGCTACCGATACTAGCGGGGGGGTCGTTTTTTTGGATGAGCAGTTCTTC. V is TRBV20-1 and J is TRBJ2-1; 13 nucleotides align to TRBD2. From germline, CDR1 is DFQATT and CDR2 SNEGSKA (reference sequence). This CDR3 region has 18 residues. V gave up 4 bases and J gave up 8 bases; unmatched junction bases: 17.

The chain uses TRBV4-3 and TRBJ2-7; TRBD1 matches at 11 bases. CDR1 and CDR2 (germline): LGHNA, YSLEER. This CDR3 contains 17 residues. V was clipped by 1 base and J by 0 bases; unmatched bases: 5. CDR3 protein: CASSQAPGQGDSYEQYF. CDR3 DNA: TGCGCCAGCAGCCAAGCACCGGGACAGGGGGACTCCTACGAGCAGTACTTC.

This clonotype was found a few times. The V gene is TRBV24-1, the J gene TRBJ2-1; perhaps TRBD2 as D (6 bases). CDR1 and CDR2 (germline): KGHDR, SFDVKD. The CDR3 runs to 12 residues. Here the CDR3 reads CAVRDWTNEQFF. Written as DNA, the CDR3 is TGTGCGGTCCGGGACTGGACCAATGAGCAGTTCTTC.